In its sample, the clone carrying this TCR beta chain was seen once. What it recognizes is unknown. Clones were sequenced by immunoSEQ multiplex PCR, and TCRdb holds only the in-frame ones, with some missing. The sample holds 90,000 to 130,000 clones, around 87% seen once. V was clipped by 4 bases and J by 5 bases; unmatched bases: 13. This CDR3 is built from 16 residues. Germline V gives CDR1 SGHRS, CDR2 YFSETQ. This entry is derived from a study of Tregs in tolerant kidney transplant recipients. Study in general: Mixed chimerism was transient after nonmyeloablative marrow transplants from related graft donors.

General observations from the study: Donor-specific Treg expansion exceeded global Treg expansion in tolerant patients, suggesting antigen drive. No direct test of biological reproducibility was done here.

The chain recombines TRBV5-1 with TRBJ2-5; TRBD2 matches at 8 bases. This receptor was taken from a human donor who received a combined kidney and bone marrow transplant. The specimen comprised CD4+ T cells from blood, sampled before the transplant. The CDR3 nucleotides read TGCGCCAGCAGCCCGGGTCGGCGGGAGGCGGGGGAGACCCAGTACTTC. This gives the protein CASSPGRREAGETQYF. The whole variable domain, filled in from reference TRBV5-1 and TRBJ2-5, reads KAGVTQTPRYLIKTRGQQVTLSCSPISGHRSVSWYQQTPGQGLQFLFEYFSETQRNKGNFPGRFSGRQFSNSRSEMNVSTLELGDSALYLCASSPGRREAGETQYFGPGTRLLVL.